What follows are 19 T cell receptor beta chains derived from one specimen sequenced in a study of T cell repertoires in cytomegalovirus infection. TCRdb re-derived calls from the reads in MiXCR, one entry per CDR3 protein. The sample includes approximately 490,000 distinct CDR3 sequences, approximately 10% seen only once; the top ten take 10% to 13%. Sequences were obtained from PBMCs. Receptor source: a human donor in good health (CMV status not recorded). Some clones in this sample may be carry-over from other donors' samples.

The table lists this clonotype with many counts. The V and J genes are TRBV12-3 or TRBV12-4 and TRBJ2-1; perhaps TRBD2 as D (5 bases). This CDR3 has 16 amino acids. V lost 5 bases to trimming and J lost 2 bases, with 16 bases between them. The CDR3 DNA is TGTGCCAGCAGTCCCACCCGCGGGTCCACCTACAATGAGCAGTTCTTC. Protein: CASSPTRGSTYNEQFF.

This clonotype was picked up many times. The rearrangement links TRBV7-8 to TRBJ2-5, with a weak D call TRBD2 (10 bases). The germline CDR1 and CDR2 sequences are SGHVS and FQNEAQ. Between the trimmed V and J ends, which lost 1 base and 0 bases, there was a span of 27 bases. The CDR3 runs to 21 residues. Here the CDR3 reads CASSLDRDRVLAGAYQETQYF. The CDR3 DNA reads TGTGCCAGCAGCTTAGACAGGGACAGGGTCCTAGCGGGAGCCTACCAAGAGACCCAGTACTTC.

The V gene is TRBV20-1, the J gene TRBJ1-5; weak D call: TRBD1 (6 bases). Trimming pared 8 bases from V and 11 bases from J, leaving 19 bases between. Germline V gives CDR1 DFQATT, CDR2 SNEGSKA (reference sequence). CDR3 length: 12 amino acids. CDR3: CSSRGGVGTQHF. The CDR3 region has the DNA TGCAGTTCGAGGGGGGGAGTTGGTACCCAGCATTTT.

CDR3 DNA: TGCAGTGCTGACCCCACAGGGTTCTATGGCTACACCTTC. Translating gives CSADPTGFYGYTF. The chain uses TRBV20-1 and TRBJ1-2; D perhaps matches TRBD1 (6 bases). This CDR3 is built from 13 residues. The V end was cut by 5 bases, the J end by 4 bases, with 14 bases between. Germline V lookup: CDR1 DFQATT, CDR2 SNEGSKA (reference sequence).

This clonotype was recorded at least ten times. The V and J genes are TRBV28 and TRBJ2-7, with D unresolved. There are 16 residues in the CDR3. V lost 6 bases, J lost 0 bases, and 18 bases lay in between. The germline gives CDR1 MDHEN, CDR2 SYDVKM. The CDR3 nucleotides are TGTGCCAGCAGCACACCAACGACGGTTAGCTCCTACGAGCAGTACTTC. Its translation is CASSTPTTVSSYEQYF.

There are a few counts of this clonotype. The chain combines TRBV20-1 with TRBJ1-5, with a weak D call TRBD1 (5 bases). Trimming removed 1 base at V and 9 bases at J, with 10 bases between. The CDR3 is 12 amino acids. From germline, CDR1 is DFQATT and CDR2 SNEGSKA (reference sequence). This chain's CDR3 is CSARGGSGPQHF. CDR3 DNA sequence: TGCAGTGCTAGAGGGGGGAGTGGGCCCCAGCATTTT.

This clonotype was seen a few times. This chain connects TRBV7-9 to TRBJ2-2; 11 nucleotides align to TRBD2. Per germline, CDR1 SEHNR and CDR2 FQNEAQ (reference sequence). V shed 4 bases and J 5 bases; nucleotides not matched to a gene: 12. This CDR3 comprises 18 residues. The CDR3 region is CASSSPLAGVGETGELFF. CDR3 in DNA: TGTGCCAGCAGCTCACCACTAGCGGGAGTAGGAGAAACCGGGGAGCTGTTTTTT.

In regard to this clonotype: A single base separates this from a much larger clone, so it may be a read error. The CDR3 DNA reads as TGTGCCAGCAGCTCCCGACGACAGACCGGGGCCAACGTCCCGACTTTC. Its protein product is CASSSRRQTGANVPTF. V usage is TRBV7-2 and J usage is TRBJ2-6; D is perhaps TRBD1 or TRBD2 (5 bases each). The CDR3 loop spans 16 amino acids. From germline, CDR1 is SGHTA and CDR2 FQGNSA.

This clonotype was recorded at least ten times. V gene TRBV7-6 combines with J gene TRBJ2-7; tentatively, D is TRBD2 (5 bases). In germline, CDR1 is SGHVS, CDR2 FNYEAQ. This CDR3 is built from 16 residues. The V gene lost 1 base and the J gene lost 1 base, with 14 bases spanning the gap. CDR3 sequence reads: CASSLGGLAGSYEQYF. In DNA, the CDR3 is TGTGCCAGCAGCTTAGGAGGCCTAGCCGGATCCTACGAGCAGTACTTC.

This clonotype was found many times. The chain uses TRBV7-9 and TRBJ1-1, with 7 bases identical to TRBD1. The CDR3 spans 14 residues. CDR1 is SEHNR and CDR2 is FQNEAQ in the germline V gene (reference sequence). J gave up 5 bases and V 5 bases, and 8 bases lay outside the gene matches. CDR3 in amino acids: CASSPKDRLTEAFF. CDR3 in DNA: TGTGCCAGCAGCCCCAAGGACAGGTTGACTGAAGCTTTCTTT.

This clonotype has a handful of counts. The V call is TRBV28, the J call TRBJ2-1; 13 bases are shared with TRBD2. The trim removed 7 bases at V and 7 bases at J, leaving 7 bases unmatched. The CDR3 is 15 residues long. CDR1 is MDHEN, CDR2 SYDVKM, per germline. The CDR3 nucleotides are TGTGCCAGCATTAAGGGACTAGCGGGATGGAATGAGCAGTTCTTC. Protein product: CASIKGLAGWNEQFF. The variable domain in full, completed from reference TRBV28 and TRBJ2-1, reads DVKVTQSSRYLVKRTGEKVFLECVQDMDHENMFWYRQDPGLGLRLIYFSYDVKMKEKGDIPEGYSVSREKKERFSLILESASTNQTSMYLCASIKGLAGWNEQFFGPGTRLTVL.

This clonotype was observed many times. J is TRBJ2-7 and V is TRBV10-3, with 10 bases that match TRBD2. With V trimmed by 6 bases and J by 3 bases, 5 bases remained unmatched. This CDR3 region has 14 residues. Germline CDR1 reads ENHRY; CDR2 reads SYGVKD. The CDR3 DNA reads TGTGCCATCAGGGTCGGGACTAGCGACTACGAGCAGTACTTC. It encodes CAIRVGTSDYEQYF.

This chain connects TRBV5-8 to TRBJ1-5; D is undetermined. The germline V gene has CDR1 SGHTS and CDR2 YDEGEE. V shed 6 bases and J shed 4 bases, with 14 bases lying between them. CDR3 length: 14 amino acids. CDR3 sequence: CASTWGGRNQPQHF. The CDR3 DNA sequence: TGTGCCAGCACCTGGGGAGGGAGAAATCAGCCCCAGCATTTT.

The rearrangement uses TRBV2 and TRBJ2-1; D may be TRBD2 (5 bases). Germline V gene sequence: CDR1 SNHLY, CDR2 FYNNEI. The CDR3 runs 13 residues. V dropped 4 bases and J dropped 10 bases, with 14 bases sitting between them. CDR3 in DNA: TGTGCCAGCAGTGTGGAGGTAGGCGAAGAGCAGTTCTTC. Its translation: CASSVEVGEEQFF.

This clonotype was counted many times. The DNA for the CDR3 is TGTGCCAGTAGTAAGAGGACAGGGCCAGTCACAGATACGCAGTATTTT. Its translation is CASSKRTGPVTDTQYF. The genes are TRBV19 and TRBJ2-3; TRBD1 agrees at 8 bases. There are 16 residues in the CDR3. The ends lost 4 bases at V and 2 bases at J; junction bases unmatched: 8. Per germline, CDR1 LNHDA and CDR2 SQIVND (reference sequence).

A word on this clonotype: A much larger clone is a single base away; this may be a read error. This rearrangement joins TRBV19 to TRBJ1-1; no clear D. With 0 bases removed from V and 5 bases from J, the gap between germline ends came to 7 bases. This CDR3 comprises 13 residues. Germline V gene sequence: CDR1 LNHDA, CDR2 SQIVND (reference sequence). The CDR3 DNA reads as TGTGCCAGTAGTATAGACGAAGGGACTGAAGCTTTCTTT. This encodes CASSIDEGTEAFF.

The chain joins TRBV5-1 to TRBJ2-7; D is perhaps TRBD2 (6 bases). The CDR3 covers 15 residues. Germline V gene data show CDR1 as SGHRS and CDR2 as YFSETQ. Trimming removed 3 bases at V and 2 bases at J, with 15 bases between. The CDR3 protein is CASSSHRDFAYEQYF. The CDR3 bases are TGCGCCAGCAGCTCCCACCGGGACTTTGCCTACGAGCAGTACTTC.

This clonotype was counted many times. V gene TRBV7-3 combines with J gene TRBJ2-5; tentatively, D is TRBD2 (6 bases). Germline V gives CDR1 SGHTA, CDR2 FQGTGA. V lost 5 bases and J 10 bases, leaving 17 bases between the germline ends. The CDR3 is 13 amino acids. The CDR3 loop is CASSPSVGGDQYF. DNA of the CDR3: TGTGCCAGCAGCCCATCTGTGGGGGGTGACCAGTACTTC.

This clonotype appeared many times. V is TRBV6-2 or TRBV6-3 and J is TRBJ1-1; D is ambiguous. The V and J ends lost 6 bases and 4 bases respectively, with 12 bases between them. Per germline, CDR1 MNHEY and CDR2 SVGEGT. The CDR3 runs 13 residues. CDR3 in DNA: TGTGCCAGCAGCCTCCGGACTGTCACTGAAGCTTTCTTT. Its translation: CASSLRTVTEAFF.